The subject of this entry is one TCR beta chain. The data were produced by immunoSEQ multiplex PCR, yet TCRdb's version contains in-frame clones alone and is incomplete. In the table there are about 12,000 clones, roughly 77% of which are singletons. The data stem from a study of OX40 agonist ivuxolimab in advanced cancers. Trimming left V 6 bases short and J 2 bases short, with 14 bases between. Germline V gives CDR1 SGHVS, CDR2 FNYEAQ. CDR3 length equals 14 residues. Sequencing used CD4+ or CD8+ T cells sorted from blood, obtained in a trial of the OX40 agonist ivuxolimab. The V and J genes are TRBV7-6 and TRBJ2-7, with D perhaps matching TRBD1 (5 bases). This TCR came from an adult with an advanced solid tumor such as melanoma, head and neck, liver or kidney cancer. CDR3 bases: TGTGCCAGCAGTCCCCAGGGATCAACCTACGAGCAGTACTTC. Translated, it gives CASSPQGSTYEQYF.